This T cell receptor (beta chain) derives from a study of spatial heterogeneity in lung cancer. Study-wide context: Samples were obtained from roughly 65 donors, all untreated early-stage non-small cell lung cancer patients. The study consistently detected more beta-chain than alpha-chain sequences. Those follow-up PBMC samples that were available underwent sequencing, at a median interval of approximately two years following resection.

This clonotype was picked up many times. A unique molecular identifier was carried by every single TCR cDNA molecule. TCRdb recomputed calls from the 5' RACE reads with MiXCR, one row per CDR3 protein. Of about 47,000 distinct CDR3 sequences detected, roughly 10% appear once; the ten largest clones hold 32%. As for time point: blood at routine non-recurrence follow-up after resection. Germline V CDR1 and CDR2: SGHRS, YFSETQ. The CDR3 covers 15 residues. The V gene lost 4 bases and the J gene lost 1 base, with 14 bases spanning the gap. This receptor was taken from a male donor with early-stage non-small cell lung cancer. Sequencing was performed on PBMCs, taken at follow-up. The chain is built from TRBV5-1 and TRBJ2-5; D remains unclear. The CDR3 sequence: CASSVKMAPQETQYF. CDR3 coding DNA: TGCGCCAGCAGCGTCAAAATGGCCCCCCAAGAGACCCAGTACTTC.